Included here is one T cell receptor beta chain sequence, with context. The sample originates from a study of cytotoxic CD8 clonotypes in ibrutinib-treated CLL. The CDR3 contains 13 residues. Germline V gene sequence: CDR1 SGHRS, CDR2 YFSETQ. Trimming took off 0 bases at V and 8 bases at J, with 6 bases between the two ends. Clones were sequenced by immunoSEQ multiplex PCR, and TCRdb holds only the in-frame ones, with some missing. The sample lists some 200,000 clones, 60% to 80% seen once, with about an eighth in the top ten. The clonotype originates from a human donor with chronic lymphocytic leukemia. The chain is built from TRBV5-1 and TRBJ1-6, with no clear D. This specimen was PBMCs, taken after 12 months of ibrutinib treatment. The CDR3 region is CASSLVGDSPLHF. The CDR3 bases are TGCGCCAGCAGCTTGGTCGGTGATTCACCCCTCCACTTT.